The rows below give T cell receptor beta chains drawn from one sample of a study of shared clonotypes between healthy human individuals. This table comes from immunoSEQ multiplex PCR, and its TCRdb copy is limited to in-frame clones, with some not included. The repertoire includes some 1,400,000 clones, roughly 96% of them detected once, and 0.95% to 1.5% sits in the top ten. The specimen was naive CD4+ T cells sorted from blood. These receptors were obtained from a man aged 25 to 40 in good health. Both conserved end residues are part of each CDR3. The order of the fields is CDR3 length, J gene, D gene, V gene, CDR3 protein. The D gene is left open where the match is weak.

CDR3 length: 16
J gene: TRBJ2-5
D gene: -
V gene: TRBV15
CDR3 protein: CATSRVHPGTQETQYF

CDR3 length: 16
J gene: TRBJ2-3
D gene: TRBD2
V gene: TRBV11-3
CDR3 protein: CASSARSGGVTDTQYF

CDR3 length: 12
J gene: TRBJ2-2
D gene: -
V gene: TRBV5-1
CDR3 protein: CASLDVTGELFF

CDR3 length: 17
J gene: TRBJ2-3
D gene: -
V gene: TRBV5-1
CDR3 protein: CASSFHGLAGSTDTQYF

CDR3 length: 11
J gene: TRBJ1-1
D gene: -
V gene: TRBV7-9
CDR3 protein: CASSRMTEAFF

CDR3 length: 15
J gene: TRBJ2-2
D gene: -
V gene: TRBV5-1
CDR3 protein: CASSLLQVNTGELFF

CDR3 length: 15
J gene: TRBJ2-1
D gene: TRBD2
V gene: TRBV7-9
CDR3 protein: CASSLGLAGVGEQFF

CDR3 length: 15
J gene: TRBJ2-7
D gene: TRBD1
V gene: TRBV28
CDR3 protein: CASSQQTGGTYEQYF

CDR3 length: 16
J gene: TRBJ2-3
D gene: TRBD1
V gene: TRBV6-1
CDR3 protein: CASSEGDRPSTDTQYF

CDR3 length: 12
J gene: TRBJ1-5
D gene: -
V gene: TRBV19
CDR3 protein: CATGPSNQPQHF

CDR3 length: 13
J gene: TRBJ2-5
D gene: -
V gene: TRBV29-1
CDR3 protein: CSVVGPGEETQYF

CDR3 length: 15
J gene: TRBJ2-2
D gene: -
V gene: TRBV6-1
CDR3 protein: CASSEKWGGTGELFF

CDR3 length: 14
J gene: TRBJ1-4
D gene: TRBD1
V gene: TRBV30
CDR3 protein: CAWSYRGINEKLFF

CDR3 length: 15
J gene: TRBJ2-7
D gene: TRBD2
V gene: TRBV27
CDR3 protein: CASSFLSGSGYEQYF

CDR3 length: 14
J gene: TRBJ2-7
D gene: TRBD2
V gene: TRBV7-2
CDR3 protein: CASSQGLAKSEQYF

CDR3 length: 13
J gene: TRBJ2-5
D gene: -
V gene: TRBV30
CDR3 protein: CAWSRGHWGTQYF

CDR3 length: 13
J gene: TRBJ1-3
D gene: -
V gene: TRBV6-6
CDR3 protein: CASSLITGNTIYF

CDR3 length: 13
J gene: TRBJ1-1
D gene: -
V gene: TRBV2
CDR3 protein: CASSDYENTEAFF

CDR3 length: 17
J gene: TRBJ2-6
D gene: -
V gene: TRBV9
CDR3 protein: CASSVDPAPAGANVLTF

CDR3 length: 14
J gene: TRBJ2-2
D gene: -
V gene: TRBV7-7
CDR3 protein: CASSIDPIPGELFF

CDR3 length: 15
J gene: TRBJ1-1
D gene: -
V gene: TRBV10-2
CDR3 protein: CASSVNMVVRTEAFF

CDR3 length: 17
J gene: TRBJ2-6
D gene: -
V gene: TRBV7-3
CDR3 protein: CASSSSVGGAGANVLTF

CDR3 length: 20
J gene: TRBJ2-7
D gene: TRBD2
V gene: TRBV18
CDR3 protein: CASSQPGGTSGSASSYEQYF

CDR3 length: 15
J gene: TRBJ1-5
D gene: -
V gene: TRBV28
CDR3 protein: CASSPGGSGNQPQHF

CDR3 length: 13
J gene: TRBJ2-3
D gene: -
V gene: TRBV6-5
CDR3 protein: CASSKIVQDTQYF

CDR3 length: 17
J gene: TRBJ1-5
D gene: -
V gene: TRBV4-2
CDR3 protein: CASSHIGTSHSNQPQHF

CDR3 length: 16
J gene: TRBJ1-5
D gene: TRBD1
V gene: TRBV4-1
CDR3 protein: CASSHPTGGDTQPQHF

CDR3 length: 13
J gene: TRBJ2-5
D gene: -
V gene: TRBV10-2
CDR3 protein: CASSGTQVGTQYF

CDR3 length: 16
J gene: TRBJ1-1
D gene: TRBD1
V gene: TRBV19
CDR3 protein: CASKPQGARMNTEAFF

CDR3 length: 15
J gene: TRBJ2-7
D gene: -
V gene: TRBV18
CDR3 protein: CASSPRQGPGYEQYF

CDR3 length: 17
J gene: TRBJ2-2
D gene: -
V gene: TRBV7-9
CDR3 protein: CASSPSPGGLTTGELFF

CDR3 length: 14
J gene: TRBJ1-1
D gene: -
V gene: TRBV18
CDR3 protein: CASSPLGRQTEAFF

CDR3 length: 13
J gene: TRBJ1-1
D gene: -
V gene: TRBV6-1
CDR3 protein: CAASGTTNTEAFF

CDR3 length: 13
J gene: TRBJ2-1
D gene: -
V gene: TRBV9
CDR3 protein: CASSSRTYNEQFF

CDR3 length: 13
J gene: TRBJ2-5
D gene: -
V gene: TRBV29-1
CDR3 protein: CSVRGRVQETQYF

CDR3 length: 13
J gene: TRBJ2-5
D gene: TRBD2
V gene: TRBV6-5
CDR3 protein: CASRGGAQETQYF